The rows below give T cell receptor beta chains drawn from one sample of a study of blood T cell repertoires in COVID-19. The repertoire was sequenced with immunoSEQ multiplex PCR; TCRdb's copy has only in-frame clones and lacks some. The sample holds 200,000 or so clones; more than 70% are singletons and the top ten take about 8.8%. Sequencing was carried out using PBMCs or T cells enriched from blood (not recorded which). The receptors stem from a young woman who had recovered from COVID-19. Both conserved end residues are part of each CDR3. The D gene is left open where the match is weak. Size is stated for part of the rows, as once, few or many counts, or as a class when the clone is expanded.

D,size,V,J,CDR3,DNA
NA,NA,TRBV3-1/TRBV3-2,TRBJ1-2,CASSQGHGTNYGYTF,TGTGCCAGCAGCCAAGGACACGGAACCAACTATGGCTACACCTTC
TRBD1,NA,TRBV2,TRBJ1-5,CASSEEGQGNQPQHF,TGTGCCAGCAGTGAAGAGGGACAGGGGAATCAGCCCCAGCATTTT
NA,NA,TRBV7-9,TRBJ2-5,CASRAPDGGVRETQYF,TGTGCCAGCAGGGCCCCCGACGGGGGAGTGCGGGAGACCCAGTACTTC
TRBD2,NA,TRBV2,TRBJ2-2,CASRGLAAGELFF,TGTGCCAGCAGGGGACTAGCGGCCGGGGAGCTGTTTTTT
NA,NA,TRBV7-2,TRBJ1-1,CASSLLHQSEAFF,TGTGCCAGCAGCCTCCTTCACCAGTCTGAAGCTTTCTTT
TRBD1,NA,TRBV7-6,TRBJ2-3,CASSQDRGQYF,TGTGCCAGCAGCCAGGACAGGGGGCAGTATTTT
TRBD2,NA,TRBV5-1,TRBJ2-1,CASSLEPGGPGYNEQFF,TGCGCCAGCAGCCTGGAGCCGGGGGGGCCAGGGTACAATGAGCAGTTCTTC
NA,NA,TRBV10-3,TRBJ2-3,CAIKDFGGSTDTQYF,TGTGCCATCAAAGACTTCGGGGGAAGCACAGATACGCAGTATTTT
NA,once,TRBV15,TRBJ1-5,CATSRGGKSNQPQHF,TGTGCCACCAGCAGAGGAGGGAAAAGCAATCAGCCCCAGCATTTT
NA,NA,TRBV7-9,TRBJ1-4,CASSPQRVYGDEKLFF,TGTGCCAGCAGCCCCCAGCGTGTTTACGGAGATGAAAAACTGTTTTTT
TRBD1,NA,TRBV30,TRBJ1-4,CAWGYGTGVEKLFF,TGTGCCTGGGGCTACGGGACAGGGGTGGAAAAACTGTTTTTT
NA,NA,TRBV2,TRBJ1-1,CASKEEVRTEAFF,TGTGCCAGCAAAGAGGAAGTTAGGACTGAAGCTTTCTTT
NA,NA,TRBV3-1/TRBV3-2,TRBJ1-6,CASSHRQDYNSPLHF,TGTGCCAGCAGCCATAGACAGGATTATAATTCACCCCTCCACTTT
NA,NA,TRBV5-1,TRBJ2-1,CASSLGQERTYNEQFF,TGCGCCAGCAGCTTGGGGCAGGAAAGGACCTACAATGAGCAGTTCTTC
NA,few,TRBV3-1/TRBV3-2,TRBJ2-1,CASSQDRSSYNEQFF,TGTGCCAGCAGCCAAGATCGTAGCTCCTACAATGAGCAGTTCTTC
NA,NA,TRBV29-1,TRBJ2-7,CSVATRSYEQYF,TGCAGCGTTGCCACGCGCTCCTACGAGCAGTACTTC
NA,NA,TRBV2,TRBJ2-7,CASIATTLRVYEQYF,TGTGCCAGCATTGCCACCACCCTGCGGGTCTACGAGCAGTACTTC
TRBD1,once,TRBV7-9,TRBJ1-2,CASSLGQNGYTF,TGTGCCAGCAGCTTGGGACAGAATGGCTACACCTTC
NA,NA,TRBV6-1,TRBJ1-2,CASSEHQGGYGYTF,TGTGCCAGCAGTGAGCACCAGGGAGGCTATGGCTACACCTTC
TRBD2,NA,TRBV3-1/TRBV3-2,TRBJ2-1,CASSLAGRSYNEQFF,TGTGCCAGCTCCCTAGCGGGGAGAAGCTACAATGAGCAGTTCTTC
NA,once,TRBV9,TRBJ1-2,CASSSGKGFYGYTF,TGTGCCAGCAGCTCAGGGAAGGGATTCTATGGCTACACCTTC
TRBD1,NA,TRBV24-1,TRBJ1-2,CATRGDRRYGYTF,TGTGCCACCCGTGGGGACAGGAGATATGGCTACACCTTC
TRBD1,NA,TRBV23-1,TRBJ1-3,CASSLPGQGLAGNTIYF,TGCGCCAGCAGTCTCCCGGGACAGGGGTTGGCTGGAAACACCATATATTTT
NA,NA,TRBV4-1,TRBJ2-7,CASSPGLDRFYEQYF,TGCGCCAGCAGCCCGGGACTGGACCGGTTCTACGAGCAGTACTTC
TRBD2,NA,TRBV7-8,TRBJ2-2,CASSPTAGGNTGELFF,TGTGCCAGCAGCCCCACAGCGGGGGGGAACACCGGGGAGCTGTTTTTT
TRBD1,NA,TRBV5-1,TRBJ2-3,CASSPGQPGGDTQYF,TGCGCCAGCAGCCCGGGGCAACCAGGGGGAGATACGCAGTATTTT
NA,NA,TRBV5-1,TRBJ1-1,CASSFSQGGRRNTEAFF,TGCGCCAGCAGCTTCAGCCAGGGAGGGCGTCGGAACACTGAAGCTTTCTTT
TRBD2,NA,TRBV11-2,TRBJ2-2,CASSSRTSGWFGELFF,TGTGCCAGCAGCTCACGGACTAGCGGGTGGTTCGGGGAGCTGTTTTTT
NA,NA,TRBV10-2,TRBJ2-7,CASRGQDSSYEQYF,TGCGCCAGCAGAGGTCAAGACAGCTCCTACGAGCAGTACTTC
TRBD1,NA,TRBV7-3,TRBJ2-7,CASSSGQGVVYEQYF,TGTGCCAGCAGCTCGGGACAGGGGGTAGTATACGAGCAGTACTTC
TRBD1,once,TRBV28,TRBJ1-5,CASSSPTGGNSNQPQHF,TGTGCCAGCAGTTCCCCGACAGGGGGGAATAGCAATCAGCCCCAGCATTTT
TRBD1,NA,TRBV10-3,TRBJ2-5,CAIREWDRGTQYF,TGTGCCATCAGAGAATGGGACAGGGGGACCCAGTACTTC
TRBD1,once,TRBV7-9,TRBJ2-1,CASSLARTGEFF,TGTGCCAGCAGCTTAGCCCGGACAGGGGAGTTCTTC
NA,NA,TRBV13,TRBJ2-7,CASSLQRSSYEQYF,TGTGCCAGCAGCTTACAAAGGAGCTCCTACGAGCAGTACTTC